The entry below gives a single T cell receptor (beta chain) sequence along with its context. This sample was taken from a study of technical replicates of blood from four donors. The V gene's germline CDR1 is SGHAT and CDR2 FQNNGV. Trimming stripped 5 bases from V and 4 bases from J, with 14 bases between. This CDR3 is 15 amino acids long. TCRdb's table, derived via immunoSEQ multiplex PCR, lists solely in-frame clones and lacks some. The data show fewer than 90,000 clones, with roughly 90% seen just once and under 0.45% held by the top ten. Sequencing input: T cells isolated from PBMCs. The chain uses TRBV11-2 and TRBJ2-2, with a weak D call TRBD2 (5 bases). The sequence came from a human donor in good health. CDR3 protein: CASSQRLAGTGELFF. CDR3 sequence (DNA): TGTGCCAGCAGCCAACGGCTAGCCGGCACCGGGGAGCTGTTTTTT.